This TCR beta chain was identified during a study of lymphopenia after photon versus proton radiotherapy. The CDR3 is 15 residues long. Germline CDR1 reads MNHEY; CDR2 reads SMNVEV (reference sequence). Trimming removed 3 bases from V and 3 bases from J; junction bases left unmatched: 2. Clones were read by immunoSEQ multiplex PCR, and TCRdb kept only the in-frame ones, dropping some. The sample has roughly 30,000 clones, 75% to 90% seen once. The V gene is TRBV27, the J gene TRBJ2-1, with 10 nucleotides matching TRBD2. Material: peripheral blood, obtained from a patient treated with photon-based radiotherapy. The receptor was isolated from a woman between 50 and 59 years old with pancreatic cancer. Here the CDR3 reads CASSLSSGSYNEQFF. CDR3 bases: TGTGCCAGCAGTTTGTCTAGCGGGAGCTACAATGAGCAGTTCTTC.